The 8 T cell receptor beta chains presented below share a single source sample, sequenced in a study of cytomegalovirus exposure and HLA in healthy donors. With 60 Vbeta and 13 Jbeta primers, the PCR was carried out. Sequencing used immunoSEQ multiplex PCR; TCRdb keeps in-frame clones, though not all of them. The table has about 140,000 clones, about 80% seen once. Input material: PBMCs. These receptors were obtained from a woman in her 40s in good health and CMV-seronegative.

The chain employs TRBV7-6 and TRBJ2-1; 9 nucleotides line up with TRBD2. Germline loops: CDR1 SGHVS, CDR2 FNYEAQ. The junction had 10 bases not matched to a gene; V was cut back by 5 bases and J by 5 bases. The CDR3 length is 16 residues. The CDR3 reads CASSPYRLAADNEQFF. Here the CDR3 DNA reads TGTGCCAGCAGCCCCTACCGACTAGCGGCCGACAATGAGCAGTTCTTC.

CDR3 DNA: TGTGCCAGCAGCCCCAAACAGGGGGCTGCTTTCAATGAGCAGTTCTTC. It specifies CASSPKQGAAFNEQFF. The chain employs TRBV11-2 and TRBJ2-1; TRBD1 matches 9 bases. The CDR3 loop spans 16 amino acids. The germline V gene encodes CDR1 SGHAT and CDR2 FQNNGV. After removal of 5 bases from V and 6 bases from J, the junction contained 11 bases not matched to a gene. The full variable domain, its missing parts supplied by reference TRBV11-2 and TRBJ2-1, is EAGVAQSPRYKIIEKRQSVAFWCNPISGHATLYWYQQILGQGPKLLIQFQNNGVVDDSQLPKDRFSAERLKGVDSTLKIQPAKLEDSAVYLCASSPKQGAAFNEQFFGPGTRLTVL.

This chain links TRBV6-5 with TRBJ2-3; 7 nucleotides line up with TRBD2. This CDR3 region has 14 residues. The V segment lost 5 bases and the J segment 5 bases; nucleotides outside the gene matches: 7. Germline V CDR1 and CDR2: MNHEY, SVGAGI. CDR3 sequence reads: CASSPRPGGDTQYF. The CDR3 DNA sequence: TGTGCCAGCAGTCCAAGACCGGGAGGAGATACGCAGTATTTT.

The V and J genes are TRBV20-1 and TRBJ1-1, with unresolved D. There are 11 residues in the CDR3. Germline assignment: CDR1 DFQATT and CDR2 SNEGSKA (reference sequence). Deletions cut 2 bases from V and 6 bases from J, with 7 bases between. DNA of the CDR3: TGCAGTGCTAGAATGTGGCCTGAAGCTTTCTTT. Translation gives CSARMWPEAFF.

The V and J genes are TRBV5-1 and TRBJ2-7; 7 positions agree with TRBD2. The length of the CDR3 is 14 residues. With 4 bases clipped from V and 5 bases from J, the junction kept 9 bases outside the gene matches. Germline V gene data show CDR1 as SGHRS and CDR2 as YFSETQ. The CDR3 reads CASSRREARHEQYF. In nucleotides, the CDR3 is TGCGCCAGCAGCCGACGGGAGGCCAGACACGAGCAGTACTTC.

The CDR3, as DNA: TGTGCCAGCAGTTACCTGGGACTAGCGGGAGGGCCACGTCAAGCAGATACGCAGTATTTT. It encodes CASSYLGLAGGPRQADTQYF. The chain joins TRBV27 to TRBJ2-3, with 16 bases that match TRBD2. Germline trimming cut 4 bases from V and 4 bases from J; bases unmatched to any gene: 14. CDR3 length equals 20 residues. CDR1 is MNHEY and CDR2 is SMNVEV in the germline V gene (reference sequence).

Written as DNA, the CDR3 is TGTGCCAGCAGTGAACAGTCGAATGAAAAACTGTTTTTT. Protein: CASSEQSNEKLFF. This sequence joins TRBV2 and TRBJ1-4, with no clear D. This CDR3 contains 13 residues. The germline V gene encodes CDR1 SNHLY and CDR2 FYNNEI. V lost 2 bases, J lost 5 bases, and 6 bases lay in between.

The table lists this clone with a count of one. The chain has TRBV28 and TRBJ2-1, with a weak D call TRBD1 (6 bases). Germline values: CDR1 MDHEN, CDR2 SYDVKM. V was pared by 3 bases and J by 7 bases, with 13 bases between. The CDR3 has 14 residues. The CDR3 DNA sequence: TGTGCCAGCAGTTTGGATCCCAGGGGAAATGAGCAGTTCTTC. This codes for CASSLDPRGNEQFF.